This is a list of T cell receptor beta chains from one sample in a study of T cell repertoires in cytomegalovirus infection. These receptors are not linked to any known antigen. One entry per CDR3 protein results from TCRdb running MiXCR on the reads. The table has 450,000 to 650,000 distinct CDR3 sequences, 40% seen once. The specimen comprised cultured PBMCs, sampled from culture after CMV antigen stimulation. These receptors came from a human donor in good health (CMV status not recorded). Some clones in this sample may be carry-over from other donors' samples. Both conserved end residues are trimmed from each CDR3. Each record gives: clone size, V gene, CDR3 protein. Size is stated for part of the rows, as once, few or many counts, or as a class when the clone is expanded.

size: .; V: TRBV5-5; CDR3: ASGREGPYEQY
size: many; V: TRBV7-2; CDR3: ASSSSLRQANYGYT
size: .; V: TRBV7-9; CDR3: ASSREQNTEAF
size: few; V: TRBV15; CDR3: ATSRGGPTGELF
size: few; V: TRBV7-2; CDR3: ASSLATGVYEQY
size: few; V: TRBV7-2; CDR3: ASSRLDRASYEQY
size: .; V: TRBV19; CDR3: ATGQGNSPLH
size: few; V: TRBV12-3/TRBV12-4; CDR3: ASSPPGGEANEQF
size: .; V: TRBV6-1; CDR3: ASSRGGSPLH
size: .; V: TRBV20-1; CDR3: SARERTVSSYEQY
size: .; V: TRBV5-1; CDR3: ASSMTDTQY
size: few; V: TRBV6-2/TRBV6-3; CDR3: ASKMNTEAF
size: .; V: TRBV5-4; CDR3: ASSSEEFSYEQY
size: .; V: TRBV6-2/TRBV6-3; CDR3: ASNQPGIFSYNEQF
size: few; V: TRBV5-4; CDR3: ASSLVGLAGGRDTQY
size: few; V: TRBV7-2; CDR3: ASSRGGLPSEQY
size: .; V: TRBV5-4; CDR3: ASSLRGYSGNTIY